The 12 T cell receptor beta chains below come from one sample, sequenced in a study of blood T cell repertoires in COVID-19. Profiled with immunoSEQ multiplex PCR; TCRdb holds only in-frame clones, not every one. Altogether more than 350,000 clones are present, 89% being singletons, with the ten largest covering around 3%. Sequenced sample: peripheral blood. The receptors derive from a woman aged 30 to 39 with COVID-19, enrolled during active disease.

The chain carries TRBV7-9 and TRBJ2-2; 7 bases agree with TRBD2. The V gene's germline CDR1 is SEHNR and CDR2 FQNEAQ (reference sequence). The V gene end was trimmed by 3 bases and the J gene end by 5 bases; junction bases not matched to a gene: 6. The CDR3 is made up of 15 amino acids. The CDR3 region has the DNA TGTGCCAGCAGCTTGCGTGGGGGAGGGACCGGGGAGCTGTTTTTT. It yields the protein CASSLRGGGTGELFF. Full variable domain (missing parts from reference TRBV7-9 and TRBJ2-2): DTGVSQNPRHKITKRGQNVTFRCDPISEHNRLYWYRQTLGQGPEFLTYFQNEAQLEKSRLLSDRFSAERPKGSFSTLEIQRTEQGDSAMYLCASSLRGGGTGELFFGEGSRLTVL.

The chain carries TRBV7-8 and TRBJ2-7; 8 positions match TRBD1. The CDR3 has 14 amino acids. V lost 5 bases and J lost 4; bases outside the gene matches: 7. Germline CDR1 reads SGHVS; CDR2 reads FQNEAQ. CDR3 loop: CASSVGQAEYEQYF. For the CDR3, the DNA is TGTGCCAGCAGCGTGGGACAGGCGGAGTACGAGCAGTACTTC.

The V call is TRBV7-9, the J call TRBJ2-1; 15 nucleotides line up with TRBD2. Losses at the gene ends were 4 bases for V and 2 bases for J; bases not matched to a gene: 3. The germline V gene has CDR1 SEHNR and CDR2 FQNEAQ (reference sequence). The CDR3 runs to 17 residues. The CDR3 spells CASSSGLAGGPYNEQFF. DNA for the CDR3: TGTGCCAGCAGCTCGGGACTAGCGGGAGGTCCCTACAATGAGCAGTTCTTC.

This chain links TRBV7-2 with TRBJ2-3, with D possibly TRBD1 on 6 matching bases. V lost 4 bases to trimming and J lost 5 bases, with 13 bases between them. The V gene's germline CDR1 is SGHTA and CDR2 FQGNSA. The CDR3 loop spans 14 amino acids. Here the CDR3 DNA reads TGTGCCAGCAGCTCGAGCAGGGGTGGAGATACGCAGTATTTT. Protein product: CASSSSRGGDTQYF.

V is TRBV4-1 and J is TRBJ2-1; 9 bases match TRBD1. J lost 6 bases, V lost 6 bases, and 6 bases had no gene match. There are 14 residues in the CDR3. Germline CDR1 and CDR2: MGHRA and YSYEKL. In DNA form, the CDR3 reads TGCGCCAGCAGAGCCGGGACAGGGCGCAATGAGCAGTTCTTC. Protein product: CASRAGTGRNEQFF.

The chain uses TRBV6-2 or TRBV6-3 and TRBJ2-2; D call uncertain. Trimming removed 5 bases from V and 7 bases from J, with 8 bases in between. The CDR3 has 12 residues. Per the germline V gene, CDR1 is MNHEY and CDR2 is SVGEGT. The CDR3 coding sequence is TGTGCCAGCAGTCGTGGCAACGGGGAGCTGTTTTTT. Its protein product is CASSRGNGELFF.

The chain carries TRBV7-9 and TRBJ2-6; D unclear. V lost 2 bases and J lost 0, with 5 bases in between. The germline V gene has CDR1 SEHNR and CDR2 FQNEAQ (reference sequence). CDR3 length: 15 residues. CDR3 protein: CASSLTVSGANVLTF. CDR3 nucleotide sequence: TGTGCCAGCAGCTTAACGGTCTCTGGGGCCAACGTCCTGACTTTC.

The gene calls are TRBV5-1 and TRBJ2-1; D ambiguous. The CDR3 sequence is 13 residues long. Germline loops: CDR1 SGHRS, CDR2 YFSETQ. Trimming took 6 bases from V and 8 from J, leaving 15 bases between them. The CDR3 is CASKVAAPHEQFF. CDR3 nucleotides: TGCGCCAGCAAAGTAGCAGCTCCTCATGAGCAGTTCTTC.

The chain carries TRBV18 and TRBJ2-5; unclear D gene. This CDR3 region has 11 residues. V gave up 3 bases and J gave up 4 bases, with 3 bases separating them. Germline CDR1 is KGHSH and CDR2 is LQKENI. This CDR3 is CASSPGETQYF. The CDR3 bases are TGTGCCAGCTCACCCGGAGAGACCCAGTACTTC.

The J gene is TRBJ1-5, the V gene TRBV15, with no clear D. V was clipped by 0 bases and J by 6 bases, with 12 bases between them. The CDR3 contains 15 residues. The germline gives CDR1 LNHNV, CDR2 YYDKDF (reference sequence). CDR3 in DNA: TGTGCCACCAGCAGAGATTTATCGCGGGGTCAGCCCCAGCATTTT. This sequence encodes CATSRDLSRGQPQHF.

The V call is TRBV5-5, the J call TRBJ2-5, with 15 positions matching TRBD2. J was trimmed by 5 bases and V by 5 bases; bases with no gene match: 7. CDR1 is SGHKS and CDR2 is YYEKEE in the germline V gene (reference sequence). This CDR3 spans 16 amino acids. CDR3: CASSRTSGRARETQYF. Written as DNA, the CDR3 is TGTGCCAGCAGTAGGACTAGCGGGAGGGCCCGGGAGACCCAGTACTTC.

About this clone itself: This CDR3 is also generated by other DNA sequences in the sample. The genes are TRBV5-6 and TRBJ1-4; 7 positions agree with TRBD1. Looked up from germline, CDR1 is SGHDT and CDR2 is YYEEEE. After removal of 5 bases from V and 5 bases from J, the junction contained 3 bases not matched to a gene. The length of the CDR3 is 13 residues. DNA of the CDR3: TGTGCCAGCAGTGGACAGGTCAATGAAAAACTGTTTTTT. Encoded protein: CASSGQVNEKLFF.